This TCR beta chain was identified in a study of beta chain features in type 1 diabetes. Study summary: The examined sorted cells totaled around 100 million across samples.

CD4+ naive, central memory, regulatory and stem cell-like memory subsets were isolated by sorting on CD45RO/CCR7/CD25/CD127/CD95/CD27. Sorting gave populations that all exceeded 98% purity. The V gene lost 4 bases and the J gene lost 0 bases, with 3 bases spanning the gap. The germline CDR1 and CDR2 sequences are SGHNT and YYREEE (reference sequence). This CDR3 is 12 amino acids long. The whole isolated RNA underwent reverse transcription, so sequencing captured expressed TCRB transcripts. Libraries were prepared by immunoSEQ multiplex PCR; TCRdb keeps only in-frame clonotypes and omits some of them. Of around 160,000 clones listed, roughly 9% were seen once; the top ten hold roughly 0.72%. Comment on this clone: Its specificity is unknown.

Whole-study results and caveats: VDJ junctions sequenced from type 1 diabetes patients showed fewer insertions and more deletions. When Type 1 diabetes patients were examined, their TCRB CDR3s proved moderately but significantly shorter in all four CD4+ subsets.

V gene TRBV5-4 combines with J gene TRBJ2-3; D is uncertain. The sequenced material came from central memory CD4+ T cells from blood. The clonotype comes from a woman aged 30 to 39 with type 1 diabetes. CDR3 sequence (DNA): TGTGCCAGCAGCAGCAGCACAGATACGCAGTATTTT. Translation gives CASSSSTDTQYF. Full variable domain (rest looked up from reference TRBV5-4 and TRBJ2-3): ETGVTQSPTHLIKTRGQQVTLRCSSQSGHNTVSWYQQALGQGPQFIFQYYREEENGRGNFPPRFSGLQFPNYSSELNVNALELDDSALYLCASSSSTDTQYFGPGTRLTVL.